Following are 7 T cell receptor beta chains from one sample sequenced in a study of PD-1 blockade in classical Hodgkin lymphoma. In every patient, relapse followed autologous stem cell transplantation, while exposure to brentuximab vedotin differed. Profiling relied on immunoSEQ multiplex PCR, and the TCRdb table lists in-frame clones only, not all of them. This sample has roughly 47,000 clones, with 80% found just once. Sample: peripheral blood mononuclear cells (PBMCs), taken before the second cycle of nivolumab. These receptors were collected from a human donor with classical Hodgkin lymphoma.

CDR3 nucleotide sequence: TGTGCCAGCAGTGGGATAGCTAACTATGGCTACACCTTC. It codes for CASSGIANYGYTF. J is TRBJ1-2 and V is TRBV2; D not resolved. CDR3 size: 13 residues. CDR1 SNHLY and CDR2 FYNNEI come from the germline V gene. V lost 4 bases and J lost 0, with 6 bases in between.

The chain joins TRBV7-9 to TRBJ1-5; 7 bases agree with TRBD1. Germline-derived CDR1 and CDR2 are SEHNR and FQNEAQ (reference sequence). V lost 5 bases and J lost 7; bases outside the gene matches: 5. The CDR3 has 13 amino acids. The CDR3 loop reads CASSAQGQQPQHF. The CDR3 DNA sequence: TGTGCCAGCAGCGCACAGGGGCAGCAGCCCCAGCATTTT.

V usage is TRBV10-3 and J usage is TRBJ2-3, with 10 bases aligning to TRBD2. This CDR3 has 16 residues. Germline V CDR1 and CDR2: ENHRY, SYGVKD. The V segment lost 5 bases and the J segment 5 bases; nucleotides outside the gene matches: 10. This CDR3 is CAISSSGTSDKDTQYF. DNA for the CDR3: TGTGCCATCAGTAGTTCCGGGACTAGCGATAAAGATACGCAGTATTTT.

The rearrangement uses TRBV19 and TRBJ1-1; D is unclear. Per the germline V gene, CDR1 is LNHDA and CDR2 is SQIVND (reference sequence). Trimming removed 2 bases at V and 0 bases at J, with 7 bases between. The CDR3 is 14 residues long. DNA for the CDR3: TGTGCCAGTAGTATACTCTCCCTGAACACTGAAGCTTTCTTT. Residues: CASSILSLNTEAFF.

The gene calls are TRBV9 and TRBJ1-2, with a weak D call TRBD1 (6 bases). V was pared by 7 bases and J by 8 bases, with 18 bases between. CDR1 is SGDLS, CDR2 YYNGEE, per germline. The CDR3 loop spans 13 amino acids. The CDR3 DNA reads TGTGCCAGCGCCTTGGGGGCGGGAAGCGGCTACACCTTC. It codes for CASALGAGSGYTF.

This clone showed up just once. The CDR3 sequence: CSVDPRDTGELFF. Written as DNA, the CDR3 is TGCAGCGTTGATCCCAGGGACACCGGGGAGCTGTTTTTT. The J gene is TRBJ2-2, the V gene TRBV29-1, with D possibly being TRBD1 (5 bases). Trimming removed 3 bases at V and 3 bases at J, with 8 bases between. Germline V gives CDR1 SQVTM, CDR2 ANQGSEA. The CDR3 extends over 13 amino acids.

CDR3 sequence: CASSSRLAGLSDTQYF. The CDR3 DNA is TGTGCCAGCAGCTCCCGACTAGCGGGATTATCAGATACGCAGTATTTT. V usage is TRBV7-9 and J usage is TRBJ2-3, with TRBD2 identical over 11 bases. J gave up 4 bases and V 4 bases, and 7 bases lay outside the gene matches. The V gene's germline CDR1 is SEHNR and CDR2 FQNEAQ (reference sequence). This CDR3 has 16 amino acids.